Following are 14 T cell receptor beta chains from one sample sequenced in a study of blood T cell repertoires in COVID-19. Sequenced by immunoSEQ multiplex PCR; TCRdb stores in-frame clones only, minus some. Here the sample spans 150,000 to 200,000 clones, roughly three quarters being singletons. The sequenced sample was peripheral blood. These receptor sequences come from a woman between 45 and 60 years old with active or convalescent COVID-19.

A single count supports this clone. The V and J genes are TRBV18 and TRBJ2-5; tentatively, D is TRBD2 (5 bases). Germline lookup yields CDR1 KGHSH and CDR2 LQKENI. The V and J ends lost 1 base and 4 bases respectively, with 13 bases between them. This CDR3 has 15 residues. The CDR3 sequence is CASSPQTGSAETQYF. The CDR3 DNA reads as TGTGCCAGCTCACCACAAACGGGGTCGGCAGAGACCCAGTACTTC.

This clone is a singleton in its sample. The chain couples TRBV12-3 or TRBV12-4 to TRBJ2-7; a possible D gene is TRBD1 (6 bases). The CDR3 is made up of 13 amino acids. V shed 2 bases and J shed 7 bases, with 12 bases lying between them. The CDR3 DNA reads TGTGCCAGCAGTTTAAGGACCCAGGGGGAGCAGTACTTC. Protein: CASSLRTQGEQYF.

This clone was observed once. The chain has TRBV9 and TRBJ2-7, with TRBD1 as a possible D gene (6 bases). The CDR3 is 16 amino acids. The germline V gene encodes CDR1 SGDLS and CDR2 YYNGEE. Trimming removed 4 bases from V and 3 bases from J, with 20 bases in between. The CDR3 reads CASSPGANRLSYEQYF. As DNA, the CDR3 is TGTGCCAGCAGCCCAGGGGCTAACAGGCTGAGCTACGAGCAGTACTTC.

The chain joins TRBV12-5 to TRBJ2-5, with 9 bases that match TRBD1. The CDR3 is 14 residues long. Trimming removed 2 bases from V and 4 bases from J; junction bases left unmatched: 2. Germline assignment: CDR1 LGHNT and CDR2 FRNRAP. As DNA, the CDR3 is TGTGCTAGTGGTTTGCAGACAGGGGGAGAGACCCAGTACTTC. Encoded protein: CASGLQTGGETQYF.

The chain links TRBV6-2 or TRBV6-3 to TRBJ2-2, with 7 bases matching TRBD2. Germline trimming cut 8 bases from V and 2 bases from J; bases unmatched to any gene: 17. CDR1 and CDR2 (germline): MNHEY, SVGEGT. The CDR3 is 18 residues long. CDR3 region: CASGRSERGRINTGELFF. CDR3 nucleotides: TGTGCCAGCGGCCGCTCGGAGCGGGGCCGGATTAACACCGGGGAGCTGTTTTTT.

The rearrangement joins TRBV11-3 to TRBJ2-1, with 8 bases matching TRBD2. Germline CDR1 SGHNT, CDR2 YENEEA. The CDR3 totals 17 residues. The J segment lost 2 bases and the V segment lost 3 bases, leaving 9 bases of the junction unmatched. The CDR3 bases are TGTGCCAGCAGCTTGTCCGGGGGGGCGGGAGCCTACAATGAGCAGTTCTTC. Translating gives CASSLSGGAGAYNEQFF. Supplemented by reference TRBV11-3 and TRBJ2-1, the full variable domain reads EAGVVQSPRYKIIEKKQPVAFWCNPISGHNTLYWYLQNLGQGPELLIRYENEEAVDDSQLPKDRFSAERLKGVDSTLKIQPAELGDSAVYLCASSLSGGAGAYNEQFFGPGTRLTVL.

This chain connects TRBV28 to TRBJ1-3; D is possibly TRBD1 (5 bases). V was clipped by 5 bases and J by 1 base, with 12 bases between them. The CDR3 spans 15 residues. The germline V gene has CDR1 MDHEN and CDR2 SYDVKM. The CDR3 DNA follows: TGTGCCAGCAGTCCCGGGGGGGTGTCTGGAAACACCATATATTTT. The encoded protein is CASSPGGVSGNTIYF.

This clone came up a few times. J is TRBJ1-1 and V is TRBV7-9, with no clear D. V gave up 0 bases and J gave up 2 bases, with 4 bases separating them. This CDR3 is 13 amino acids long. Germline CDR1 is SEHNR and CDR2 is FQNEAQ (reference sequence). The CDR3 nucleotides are TGTGCCAGCAGCTTAGCTTTAAACACTGAAGCTTTCTTT. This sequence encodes CASSLALNTEAFF.

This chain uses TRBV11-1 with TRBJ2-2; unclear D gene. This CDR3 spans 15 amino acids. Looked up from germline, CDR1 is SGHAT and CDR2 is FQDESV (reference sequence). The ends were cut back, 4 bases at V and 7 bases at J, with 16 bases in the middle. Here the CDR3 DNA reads TGTGCCAGCAGCTCCGACCCGGGTGTTAACGGGGAGCTGTTTTTT. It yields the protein CASSSDPGVNGELFF.

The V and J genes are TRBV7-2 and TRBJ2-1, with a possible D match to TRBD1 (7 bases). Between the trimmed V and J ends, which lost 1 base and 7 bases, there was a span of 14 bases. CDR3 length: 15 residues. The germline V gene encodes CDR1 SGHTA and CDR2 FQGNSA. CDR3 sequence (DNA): TGTGCCAGCAGCTTAGTTGGCAGGGGGGTAAATGAGCAGTTCTTC. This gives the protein CASSLVGRGVNEQFF. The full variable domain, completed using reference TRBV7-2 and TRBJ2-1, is GAGVSQSPSNKVTEKGKDVELRCDPISGHTALYWYRQSLGQGLEFLIYFQGNSAPDKSGLPSDRFSAERTGGSVSTLTIQRTQQEDSAVYLCASSLVGRGVNEQFFGPGTRLTVL.

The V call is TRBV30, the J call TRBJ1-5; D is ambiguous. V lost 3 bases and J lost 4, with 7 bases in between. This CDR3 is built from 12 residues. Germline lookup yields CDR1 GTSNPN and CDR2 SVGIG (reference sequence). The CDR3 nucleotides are TGTGCCTGGAGAGAGGGTAATCAGCCCCAGCATTTT. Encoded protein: CAWREGNQPQHF.

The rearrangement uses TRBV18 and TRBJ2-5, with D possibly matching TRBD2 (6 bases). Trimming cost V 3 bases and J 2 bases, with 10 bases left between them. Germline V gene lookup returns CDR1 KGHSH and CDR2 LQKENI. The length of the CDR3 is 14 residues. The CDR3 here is CASSPATRQETQYF. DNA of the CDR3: TGTGCCAGCTCACCCGCGACTAGGCAAGAGACCCAGTACTTC. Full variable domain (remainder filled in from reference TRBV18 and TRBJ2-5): NAGVMQNPRHLVRRRGQEARLRCSPMKGHSHVYWYRQLPEEGLKFMVYLQKENIIDESGMPKERFSAEFPKEGPSILRIQQVVRGDSAAYFCASSPATRQETQYFGPGTRLLVL.

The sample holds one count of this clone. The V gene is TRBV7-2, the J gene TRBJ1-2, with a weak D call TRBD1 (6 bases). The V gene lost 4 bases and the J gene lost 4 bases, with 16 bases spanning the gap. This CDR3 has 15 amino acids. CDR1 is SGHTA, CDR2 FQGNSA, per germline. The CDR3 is CASSSHADSSYGYTF. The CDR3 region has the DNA TGTGCCAGCAGCTCACATGCGGACAGCTCCTATGGCTACACCTTC.

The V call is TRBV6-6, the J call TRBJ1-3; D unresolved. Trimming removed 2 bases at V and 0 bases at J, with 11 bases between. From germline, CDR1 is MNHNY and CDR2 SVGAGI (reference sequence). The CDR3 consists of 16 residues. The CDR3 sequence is CASSYNGLLSGNTIYF. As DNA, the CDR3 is TGTGCCAGCAGTTACAACGGACTTCTCTCTGGAAACACCATATATTTT.